Shown below are 24 T cell receptor beta chains from a single sample sequenced in a study of early T cells in non-severe SARS-CoV-2 infection. TCRdb reprocessed the 5' RACE reads with MiXCR, giving one entry per CDR3 protein. Found here are about 66,000 distinct CDR3 sequences, about 13% of them singletons; the top ten hold about 8%. Sequencing was performed on whole blood. The receptor set was obtained from an adult who was a healthcare worker with PCR-confirmed SARS-CoV-2 infection or an uninfected control (not recorded which).

This clonotype was counted only a few times. J is TRBJ2-1 and V is TRBV4-2, with D possibly matching TRBD2 (6 bases). With 1 base removed from V and 2 bases from J, the gap between germline ends came to 12 bases. Germline assignment: CDR1 LGHNA and CDR2 YNFKEQ. The CDR3 sequence is 16 residues long. The CDR3 sequence: CASSQVLAGTYNEQFF. The CDR3, as DNA: TGTGCCAGCAGCCAAGTGCTGGCGGGAACCTACAATGAGCAGTTCTTC.

This rearrangement joins TRBV20-1 to TRBJ2-2; 8 bases line up with TRBD2. V lost 6 bases and J lost 4; bases outside the gene matches: 7. Germline CDR1 and CDR2: DFQATT and SNEGSKA (reference sequence). The CDR3 extends over 14 amino acids. As DNA, the CDR3 is TGCAGTGCATCTATAGCGGGACCCACCGGGGAGCTGTTTTTT. Translating gives CSASIAGPTGELFF.

This clonotype was detected a few times. This chain joins TRBV9 and TRBJ2-2; 8 bases map to TRBD2. The junction had 6 bases not matched to a gene; V was cut back by 0 bases and J by 5 bases. Germline V lookup: CDR1 SGDLS, CDR2 YYNGEE. This CDR3 has 16 amino acids. The CDR3 here is CASSVASGSGTGELFF. The CDR3 DNA sequence: TGTGCCAGCAGCGTAGCCAGCGGGAGTGGGACCGGGGAGCTGTTTTTT.

There are a few counts of this clonotype. The J gene is TRBJ2-7, the V gene TRBV10-3, with D unclear. Germline CDR1 and CDR2: ENHRY and SYGVKD. The CDR3 sequence is 13 residues long. The V gene lost 0 bases and the J gene lost 3 bases, with 6 bases spanning the gap. CDR3 nucleotide sequence: TGTGCCATCAGTGAGTCGACCTACTACGAGCAGTACTTC. It encodes CAISESTYYEQYF.

This clonotype has a count of ten or more. The J gene is TRBJ1-1, the V gene TRBV16; D is unresolved. V lost 4 bases to trimming and J lost 5 bases, with 5 bases between them. This CDR3 contains 11 residues. From germline, CDR1 is KGHSY and CDR2 FQNENV. DNA of the CDR3: TGTGCCAGCAGCCGCGGGACTGAAGCTTTCTTT. Translation: CASSRGTEAFF.

This clonotype was observed many times. This rearrangement joins TRBV28 to TRBJ2-3; the D gene could be TRBD1 or TRBD2 (5 bases each). Germline lookup yields CDR1 MDHEN and CDR2 SYDVKM. This CDR3 is built from 15 residues. Trimming shortened V by 3 bases and J by 2 bases, and 12 bases separated the two germline ends. In DNA form, the CDR3 reads TGTGCCAGCAGTTTGACCGGGACCAACACAGATACGCAGTATTTT. This sequence encodes CASSLTGTNTDTQYF. Using reference TRBV28 and TRBJ2-3 for the parts outside the CDR3, the full variable domain is DVKVTQSSRYLVKRTGEKVFLECVQDMDHENMFWYRQDPGLGLRLIYFSYDVKMKEKGDIPEGYSVSREKKERFSLILESASTNQTSMYLCASSLTGTNTDTQYFGPGTRLTVL.

This clonotype turned up a few times. The chain is built from TRBV9 and TRBJ2-4; 7 nucleotides line up with TRBD1. Looked up from germline, CDR1 is SGDLS and CDR2 is YYNGEE. Unmatched junction bases numbered 4, after V lost 3 bases and J lost 7 bases. The CDR3 runs 13 residues. CDR3 in DNA: TGTGCCAGCAGCGCAAAGACAGGGAACATTCAGTACTTC. This sequence encodes CASSAKTGNIQYF.

This clonotype was picked up many times. This chain links TRBV28 with TRBJ1-5, with D possibly matching TRBD1 (5 bases). The CDR3 sequence is 14 residues long. Germline CDR1 MDHEN, CDR2 SYDVKM. V lost 2 bases to trimming and J lost 3 bases, with 8 bases between them. This CDR3 reads CASSLGGNNQPQHF. The CDR3, as DNA: TGTGCCAGCAGTTTAGGGGGGAACAATCAGCCCCAGCATTTT. Full variable domain (remainder filled in from reference TRBV28 and TRBJ1-5): DVKVTQSSRYLVKRTGEKVFLECVQDMDHENMFWYRQDPGLGLRLIYFSYDVKMKEKGDIPEGYSVSREKKERFSLILESASTNQTSMYLCASSLGGNNQPQHFGDGTRLSIL.

Worth noting for this clonotype: This may come from a read error, since a much larger clone is one base off. This chain links TRBV6-2 or TRBV6-3 with TRBJ1-1; 7 positions match TRBD1. CDR3 length equals 13 residues. V lost 5 bases, J lost 4 bases, and 4 bases stayed unmatched. Germline assignment: CDR1 MNHEY and CDR2 SVGEGT. CDR3 bases: TGTGCCAGCAGTATGCCAGGGGGCACTGAAGCTTTCTTT. Amino acids: CASSMPGGTEAFF.

This rearrangement joins TRBV10-3 to TRBJ2-7; 7 bases match TRBD2. Germline V gives CDR1 ENHRY, CDR2 SYGVKD. J gave up 0 bases and V 0 bases, and 2 bases lay outside the gene matches. This CDR3 spans 15 amino acids. CDR3 protein: CAISESASGSYEQYF. The CDR3 DNA is TGTGCCATCAGTGAGTCGGCTAGCGGCTCCTACGAGCAGTACTTC.

This clonotype was detected many times. This chain links TRBV7-9 with TRBJ2-2; D possibly uses TRBD1 or TRBD2 (5 bases each). This CDR3 spans 15 amino acids. The ends were cut back, 0 bases at V and 6 bases at J, with 11 bases in the middle. Germline assignment: CDR1 SEHNR and CDR2 FQNEAQ (reference sequence). As DNA, the CDR3 is TGTGCCAGCAGCTTAGCGAGGGGACCCGCCGGGGAGCTGTTTTTT. Its protein product is CASSLARGPAGELFF. The whole variable domain, filled in from reference TRBV7-9 and TRBJ2-2, reads DTGVSQNPRHKITKRGQNVTFRCDPISEHNRLYWYRQTLGQGPEFLTYFQNEAQLEKSRLLSDRFSAERPKGSFSTLEIQRTEQGDSAMYLCASSLARGPAGELFFGEGSRLTVL.

The V gene is TRBV29-1, the J gene TRBJ2-5; D is undetermined. The germline gives CDR1 SQVTM, CDR2 ANQGSEA. The CDR3 consists of 9 residues. Trimming shortened V by 6 bases and J by 5 bases, and 4 bases separated the two germline ends. CDR3 amino acids: CSVGETQYF. CDR3 coding DNA: TGCAGCGTGGGGGAGACCCAGTACTTC. The full variable domain, in which reference TRBV29-1 and TRBJ2-5 provide the parts outside the CDR3, is SAVISQKPSRDICQRGTSLTIQCQVDSQVTMMFWYRQQPGQSLTLIATANQGSEATYESGFVIDKFPISRPNLTFSTLTVSNMSPEDSSIYLCSVGETQYFGPGTRLLVL.

The chain carries TRBV12-3 or TRBV12-4 and TRBJ2-4; D gene ambiguous. V shed 1 base and J shed 9 bases, with 4 bases lying between them. The CDR3 runs to 11 residues. The CDR3 DNA reads TGTGCCAGCAGTTTAGAAACCATTCAGTACTTC. Residues: CASSLETIQYF.

In its sample, this clonotype was seen many times. The CDR3 coding sequence is TGTGCCAGCACAAGAGGGACAGGGGCACCCACAGATACGCAGTATTTT. Translating gives CASTRGTGAPTDTQYF. This sequence joins TRBV2 and TRBJ2-3; 10 nucleotides align to TRBD1. The CDR3 extends over 16 amino acids. The J segment lost 2 bases and the V segment lost 7 bases, leaving 9 bases of the junction unmatched. Germline V gene lookup returns CDR1 SNHLY and CDR2 FYNNEI.

This clonotype came up once. Here the CDR3 reads CASSAGQGSYNEQFF. Here the CDR3 DNA reads TGCGCCAGCAGCGCGGGACAGGGCTCCTACAATGAGCAGTTCTTC. The chain has TRBV5-1 and TRBJ2-1; TRBD1 matches at 9 bases. The germline V gene has CDR1 SGHRS and CDR2 YFSETQ. The V segment lost 4 bases and the J segment 0 bases; nucleotides outside the gene matches: 2. CDR3 length: 15 amino acids.

This clonotype was picked up a small number of times. The chain combines TRBV4-3 with TRBJ2-2; D ambiguous. Germline V CDR1 and CDR2: LGHNA, YSLEER. V lost 0 bases and J 6 bases, leaving 8 bases between the germline ends. The CDR3 sequence is 14 residues long. The DNA for the CDR3 is TGCGCCAGCAGCCAAGATGCTGCCCCCGGGGAGCTGTTTTTT. It is translated as CASSQDAAPGELFF.

This clonotype was recorded a few times. The chain recombines TRBV3-1 with TRBJ2-1; weak D call: TRBD2 (6 bases). The CDR3 runs 13 residues. In germline, CDR1 is LGHDT, CDR2 YNNKEL (reference sequence). Trimming shortened V by 4 bases and J by 6 bases, and 10 bases separated the two germline ends. CDR3 sequence reads: CASSPWGGNEQFF. The CDR3 nucleotides are TGTGCCAGCAGCCCTTGGGGAGGCAATGAGCAGTTCTTC.

There are a few counts of this clonotype. The chain employs TRBV19 and TRBJ1-6; 9 nucleotides match TRBD1. V dropped 2 bases and J dropped 8; count of bases not matched to a gene: 1. This CDR3 contains 14 residues. From germline, CDR1 is LNHDA and CDR2 SQIVND (reference sequence). The CDR3 DNA is TGTGCCAGTAGTATAACAGGGGGCGATTCACCCCTCCACTTT. This codes for CASSITGGDSPLHF.

This clonotype was picked up many times. J is TRBJ2-7 and V is TRBV6-2 or TRBV6-3; D ambiguous. V dropped 5 bases and J dropped 3 bases, with 17 bases sitting between them. Germline V gene lookup returns CDR1 MNHEY and CDR2 SVGEGT. CDR3 length: 15 residues. The CDR3 DNA sequence: TGTGCCAGCAGTCGGATCCCCCGTTCCCGCTACGAGCAGTACTTC. Translation: CASSRIPRSRYEQYF.

This clonotype showed up many times. The chain joins TRBV27 to TRBJ2-2; D may be TRBD1 (5 bases). The V end was cut by 8 bases, the J end by 4 bases, with 14 bases between. The CDR3 runs 14 residues. Germline-derived CDR1 and CDR2 are MNHEY and SMNVEV (reference sequence). CDR3 residues: CASGFRGSTGELFF. The CDR3 nucleotides are TGTGCCAGCGGGTTTAGGGGCAGCACCGGGGAGCTGTTTTTT.

This sequence joins TRBV27 and TRBJ2-1; D remains unclear. V lost 2 bases to trimming and J lost 10 bases, with 6 bases between them. CDR1 MNHEY and CDR2 SMNVEV come from the germline V gene (reference sequence). The length of the CDR3 is 11 residues. The CDR3 bases are TGTGCCAGCAGTTTAACCGGGGAGCAGTTCTTC. Protein product: CASSLTGEQFF.

This clonotype was counted many times. The J gene is TRBJ2-1, the V gene TRBV29-1; tentative D call: TRBD2 (5 bases). Trimming cost V 0 bases and J 10 bases, with 7 bases left between them. CDR3 length: 11 residues. Germline V gives CDR1 SQVTM, CDR2 ANQGSEA. CDR3 nucleotide sequence: TGCAGCGTTGAAGAGCCGGGAGAGCAGTTCTTC. It translates to CSVEEPGEQFF.

This clonotype appeared a few times. The chain uses TRBV7-8 and TRBJ1-2; TRBD1 matches 7 bases. The CDR3 covers 15 residues. Trimming took 4 bases from V and 0 from J; bases not matched to a gene: 5. Germline CDR1 reads SGHVS; CDR2 reads FQNEAQ. CDR3 region: CASSSGQAPNYGYTF. The CDR3 DNA sequence: TGTGCCAGCAGCTCCGGACAGGCCCCTAACTATGGCTACACCTTC.

The chain couples TRBV6-6 to TRBJ1-6; D may be TRBD1 (6 bases). The V gene's germline CDR1 is MNHNY and CDR2 SVGAGI (reference sequence). V lost 6 bases and J lost 6, with 12 bases in between. The CDR3 has 14 residues. CDR3 DNA sequence: TGTGCCAGCAGCCTAGACAGGAGTAATTCACCCCTCCACTTT. This sequence encodes CASSLDRSNSPLHF.